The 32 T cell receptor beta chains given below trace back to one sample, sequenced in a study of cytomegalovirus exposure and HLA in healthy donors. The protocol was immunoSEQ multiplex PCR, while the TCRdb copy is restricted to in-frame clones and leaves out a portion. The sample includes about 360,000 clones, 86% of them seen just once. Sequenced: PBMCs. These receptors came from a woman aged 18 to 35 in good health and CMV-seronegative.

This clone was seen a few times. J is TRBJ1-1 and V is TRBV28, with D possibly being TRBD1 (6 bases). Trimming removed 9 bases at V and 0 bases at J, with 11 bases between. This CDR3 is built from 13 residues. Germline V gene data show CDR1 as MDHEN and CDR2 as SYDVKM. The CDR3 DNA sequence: TGTGCCAGTCGACCAGGGGTGAACACTGAAGCTTTCTTT. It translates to CASRPGVNTEAFF.

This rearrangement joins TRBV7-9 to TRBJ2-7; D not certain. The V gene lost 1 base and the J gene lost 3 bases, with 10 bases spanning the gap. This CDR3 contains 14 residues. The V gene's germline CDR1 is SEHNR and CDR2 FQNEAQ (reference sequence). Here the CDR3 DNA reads TGTGCCAGCAGCTTAGGAGGTACTATCTACGAGCAGTACTTC. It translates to CASSLGGTIYEQYF.

In DNA, the CDR3 is TGTGCCAGCTCGGGACAGGGGGCAGGACAGCCCCAGCATTTT. This gives the protein CASSGQGAGQPQHF. The chain couples TRBV18 to TRBJ1-5; 12 bases match TRBD1. Germline V gives CDR1 KGHSH, CDR2 LQKENI. CDR3 length equals 14 residues. After removal of 6 bases from V and 7 bases from J, the junction contained 4 bases not matched to a gene.

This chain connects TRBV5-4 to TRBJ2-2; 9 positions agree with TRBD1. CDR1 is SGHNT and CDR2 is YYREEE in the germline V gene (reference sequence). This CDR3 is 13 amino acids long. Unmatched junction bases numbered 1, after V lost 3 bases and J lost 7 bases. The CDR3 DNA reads TGTGCCAGCAGCTGGACAGGGGTCGGGGAGCTGTTTTTT. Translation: CASSWTGVGELFF.

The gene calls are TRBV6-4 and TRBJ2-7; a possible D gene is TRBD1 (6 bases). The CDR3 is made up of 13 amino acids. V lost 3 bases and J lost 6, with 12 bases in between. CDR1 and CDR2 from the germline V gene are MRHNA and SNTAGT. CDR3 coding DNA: TGTGCCAGCAGTGAGTCGACAGGAAGCGAGCAGTACTTC. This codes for CASSESTGSEQYF.

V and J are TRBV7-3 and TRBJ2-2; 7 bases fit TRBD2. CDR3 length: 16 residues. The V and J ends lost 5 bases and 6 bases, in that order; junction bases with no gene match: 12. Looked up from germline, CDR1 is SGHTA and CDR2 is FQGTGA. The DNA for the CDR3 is TGTGCCAGCAGCCCAGTGGCCACTAGCGCCGCCGGGGAGCTGTTTTTT. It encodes CASSPVATSAAGELFF. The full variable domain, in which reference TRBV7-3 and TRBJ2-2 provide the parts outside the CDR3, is GAGVSQTPSNKVTEKGKYVELRCDPISGHTALYWYRQSLGQGPEFLIYFQGTGAADDSGLPNDRFFAVRPEGSVSTLKIQRTERGDSAVYLCASSPVATSAAGELFFGEGSRLTVL.

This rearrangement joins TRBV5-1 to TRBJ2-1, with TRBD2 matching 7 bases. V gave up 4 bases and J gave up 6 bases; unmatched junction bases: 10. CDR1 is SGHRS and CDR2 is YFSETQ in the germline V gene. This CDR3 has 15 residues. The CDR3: CASSITGTTLNEQFF. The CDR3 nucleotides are TGCGCCAGCAGCATCACCGGGACTACCCTCAATGAGCAGTTCTTC. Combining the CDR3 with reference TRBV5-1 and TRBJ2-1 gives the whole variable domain KAGVTQTPRYLIKTRGQQVTLSCSPISGHRSVSWYQQTPGQGLQFLFEYFSETQRNKGNFPGRFSGRQFSNSRSEMNVSTLELGDSALYLCASSITGTTLNEQFFGPGTRLTVL.

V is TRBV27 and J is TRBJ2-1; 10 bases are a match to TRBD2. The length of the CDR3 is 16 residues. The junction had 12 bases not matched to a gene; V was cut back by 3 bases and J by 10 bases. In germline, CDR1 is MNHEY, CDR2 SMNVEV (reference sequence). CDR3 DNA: TGTGCCAGCAGTTTGGCGAGCGGGGGGGCCGTAGTCGAGCAGTTCTTC. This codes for CASSLASGGAVVEQFF.

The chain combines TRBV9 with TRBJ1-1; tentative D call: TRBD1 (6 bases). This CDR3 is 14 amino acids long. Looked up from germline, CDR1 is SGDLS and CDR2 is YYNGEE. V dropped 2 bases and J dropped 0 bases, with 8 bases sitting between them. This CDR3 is CASSVGHLNTEAFF. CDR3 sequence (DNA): TGTGCCAGCAGCGTGGGACATCTGAACACTGAAGCTTTCTTT. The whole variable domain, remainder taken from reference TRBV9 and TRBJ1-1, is DSGVTQTPKHLITATGQRVTLRCSPRSGDLSVYWYQQSLDQGLQFLIQYYNGEERAKGNILERFSAQQFPDLHSELNLSSLELGDSALYFCASSVGHLNTEAFFGQGTRLTVV.

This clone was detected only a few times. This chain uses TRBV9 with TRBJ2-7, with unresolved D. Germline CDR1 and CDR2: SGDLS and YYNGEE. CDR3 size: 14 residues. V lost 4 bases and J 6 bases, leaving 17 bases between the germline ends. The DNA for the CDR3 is TGTGCCAGCAGCCCCGCGTCTAAACCATCCGAGCAGTACTTC. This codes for CASSPASKPSEQYF.

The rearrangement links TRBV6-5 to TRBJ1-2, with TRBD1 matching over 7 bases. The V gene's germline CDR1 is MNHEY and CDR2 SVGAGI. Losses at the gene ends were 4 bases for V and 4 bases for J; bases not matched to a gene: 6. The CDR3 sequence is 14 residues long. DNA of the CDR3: TGTGCCAGCAGTTCCACCGGGACAGCCTATGGCTACACCTTC. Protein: CASSSTGTAYGYTF.

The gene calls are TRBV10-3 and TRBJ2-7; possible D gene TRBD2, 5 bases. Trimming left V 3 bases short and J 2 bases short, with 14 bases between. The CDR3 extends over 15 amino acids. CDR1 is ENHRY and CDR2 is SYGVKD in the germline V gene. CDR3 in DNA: TGTGCCATCAGTGATTCGGGGTTCGCGACCTACGAGCAGTACTTC. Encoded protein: CAISDSGFATYEQYF.

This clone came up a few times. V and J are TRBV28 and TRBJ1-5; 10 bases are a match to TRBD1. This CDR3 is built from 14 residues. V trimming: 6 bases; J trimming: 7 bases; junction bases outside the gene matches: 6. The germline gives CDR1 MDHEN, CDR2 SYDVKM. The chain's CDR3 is CASRVDRGGQPQHF. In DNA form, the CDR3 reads TGTGCCAGCAGGGTGGACAGGGGGGGACAGCCCCAGCATTTT.

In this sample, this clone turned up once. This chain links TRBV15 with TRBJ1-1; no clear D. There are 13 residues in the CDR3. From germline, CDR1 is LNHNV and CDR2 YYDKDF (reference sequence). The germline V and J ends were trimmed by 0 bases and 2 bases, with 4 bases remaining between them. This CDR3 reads CATSRELNTEAFF. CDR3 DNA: TGTGCCACCAGCAGAGAACTTAACACTGAAGCTTTCTTT.

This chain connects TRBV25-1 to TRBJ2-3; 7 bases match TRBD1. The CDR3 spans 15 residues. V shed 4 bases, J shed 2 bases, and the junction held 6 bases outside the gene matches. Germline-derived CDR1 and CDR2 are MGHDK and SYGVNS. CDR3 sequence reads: CASSGSGQPTDTQYF. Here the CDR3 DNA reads TGTGCCAGCAGTGGATCGGGACAGCCCACAGATACGCAGTATTTT.

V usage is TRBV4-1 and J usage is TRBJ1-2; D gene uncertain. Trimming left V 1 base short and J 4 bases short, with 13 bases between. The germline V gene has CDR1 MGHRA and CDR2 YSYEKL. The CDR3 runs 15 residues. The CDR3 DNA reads TGCGCCAGCAGCCAAGTAACGGGAGGCCGCTATGGCTACACCTTC. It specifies CASSQVTGGRYGYTF.

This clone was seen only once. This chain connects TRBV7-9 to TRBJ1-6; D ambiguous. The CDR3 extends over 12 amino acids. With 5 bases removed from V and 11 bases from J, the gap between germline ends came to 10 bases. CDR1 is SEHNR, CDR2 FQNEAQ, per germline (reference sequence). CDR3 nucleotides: TGTGCCAGCAGCCAAGAGTCGGCACCCCTCCACTTT. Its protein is CASSQESAPLHF. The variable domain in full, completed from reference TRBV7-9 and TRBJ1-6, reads DTGVSQNPRHKITKRGQNVTFRCDPISEHNRLYWYRQTLGQGPEFLTYFQNEAQLEKSRLLSDRFSAERPKGSFSTLEIQRTEQGDSAMYLCASSQESAPLHFGNGTRLTVT.

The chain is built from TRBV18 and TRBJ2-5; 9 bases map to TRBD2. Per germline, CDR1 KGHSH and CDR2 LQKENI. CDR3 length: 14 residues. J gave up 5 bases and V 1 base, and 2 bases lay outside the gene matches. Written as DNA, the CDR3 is TGTGCCAGCTCACCACTAGCGGGAGTTGAGACCCAGTACTTC. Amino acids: CASSPLAGVETQYF.

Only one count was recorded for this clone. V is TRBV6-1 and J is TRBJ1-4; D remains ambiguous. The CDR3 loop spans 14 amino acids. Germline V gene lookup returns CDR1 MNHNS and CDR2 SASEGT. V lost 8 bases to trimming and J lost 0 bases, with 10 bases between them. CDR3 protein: CASFSDATNEKLFF. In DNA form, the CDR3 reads TGTGCCAGCTTCTCAGATGCAACTAATGAAAAACTGTTTTTT.

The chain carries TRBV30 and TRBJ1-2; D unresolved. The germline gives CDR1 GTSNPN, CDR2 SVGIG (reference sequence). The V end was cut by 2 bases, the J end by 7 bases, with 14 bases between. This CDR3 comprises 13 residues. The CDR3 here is CAWSISTLLGYTF. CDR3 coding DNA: TGTGCCTGGAGTATATCCACGTTACTTGGCTACACCTTC.

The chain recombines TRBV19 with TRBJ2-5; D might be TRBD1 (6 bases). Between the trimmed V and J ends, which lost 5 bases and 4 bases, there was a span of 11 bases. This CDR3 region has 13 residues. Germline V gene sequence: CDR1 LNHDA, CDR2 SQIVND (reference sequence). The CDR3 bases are TGTGCCAGTAGTCCAAAGGACAGAGAGACCCAGTACTTC. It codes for CASSPKDRETQYF.

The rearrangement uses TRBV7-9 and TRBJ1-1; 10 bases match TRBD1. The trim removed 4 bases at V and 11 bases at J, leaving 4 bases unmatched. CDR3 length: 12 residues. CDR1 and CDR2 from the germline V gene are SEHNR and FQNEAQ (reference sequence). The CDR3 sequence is CASSSGQGRAFF. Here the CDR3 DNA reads TGTGCCAGCAGCTCGGGACAGGGGAGGGCTTTCTTT.

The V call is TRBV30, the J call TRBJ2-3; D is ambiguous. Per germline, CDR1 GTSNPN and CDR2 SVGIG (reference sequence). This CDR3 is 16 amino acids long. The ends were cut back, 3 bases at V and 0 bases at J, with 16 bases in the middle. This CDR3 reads CAWSPQSLTSTDTQYF. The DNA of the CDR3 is TGTGCCTGGAGCCCCCAAAGCCTCACTAGCACAGATACGCAGTATTTT.

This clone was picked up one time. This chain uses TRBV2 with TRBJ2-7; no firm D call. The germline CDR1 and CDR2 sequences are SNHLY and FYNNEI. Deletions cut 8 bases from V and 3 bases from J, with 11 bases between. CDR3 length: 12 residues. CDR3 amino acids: CASCASFYEQYF. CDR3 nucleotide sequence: TGTGCCAGCTGCGCTAGTTTCTACGAGCAGTACTTC.

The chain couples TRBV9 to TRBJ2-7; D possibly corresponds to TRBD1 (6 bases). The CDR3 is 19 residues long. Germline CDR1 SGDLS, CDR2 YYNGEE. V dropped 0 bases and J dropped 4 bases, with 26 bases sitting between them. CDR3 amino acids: CASSVGHRGGRTEGYEQYF. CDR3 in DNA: TGTGCCAGCAGCGTAGGACATCGTGGCGGGCGGACAGAGGGATACGAGCAGTACTTC.

The CDR3 spells CASTLAGLTGTDTQYF. CDR3 nucleotide sequence: TGTGCCAGTACCCTAGCGGGGCTTACTGGCACAGATACGCAGTATTTT. This chain links TRBV19 with TRBJ2-3; the match to TRBD2 covers 9 bases. J lost 1 base, V lost 7 bases, and 9 bases had no gene match. Germline V gene lookup returns CDR1 LNHDA and CDR2 SQIVND (reference sequence). The CDR3 has 16 residues.

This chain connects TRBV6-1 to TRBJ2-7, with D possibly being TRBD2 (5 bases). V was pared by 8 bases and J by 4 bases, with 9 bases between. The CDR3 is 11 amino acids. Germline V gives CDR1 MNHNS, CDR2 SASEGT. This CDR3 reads CASRGLYEQYF. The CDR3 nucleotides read TGTGCCAGCCGGGGTCTTTACGAGCAGTACTTC.

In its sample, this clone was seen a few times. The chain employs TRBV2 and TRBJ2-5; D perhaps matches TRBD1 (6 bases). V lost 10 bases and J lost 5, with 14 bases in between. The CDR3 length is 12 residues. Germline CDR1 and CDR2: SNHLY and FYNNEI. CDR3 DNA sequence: TGTGCCATCACACAGGGAATGGAGACCCAGTACTTC. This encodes CAITQGMETQYF.

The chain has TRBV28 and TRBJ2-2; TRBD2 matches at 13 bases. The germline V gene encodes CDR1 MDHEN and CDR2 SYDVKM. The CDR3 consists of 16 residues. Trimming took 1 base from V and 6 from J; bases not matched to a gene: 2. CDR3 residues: CASSLSGLAGPGELFF. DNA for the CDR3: TGTGCCAGCAGTTTATCGGGACTAGCGGGACCCGGGGAGCTGTTTTTT.

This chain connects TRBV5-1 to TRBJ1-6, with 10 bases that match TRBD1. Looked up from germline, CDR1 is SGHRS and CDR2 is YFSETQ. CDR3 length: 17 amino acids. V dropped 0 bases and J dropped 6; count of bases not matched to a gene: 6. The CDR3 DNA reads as TGCGCCAGCAGCTTGGAGACAGGGGGCTCTCGTAATTCACCCCTCCACTTT. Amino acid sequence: CASSLETGGSRNSPLHF.

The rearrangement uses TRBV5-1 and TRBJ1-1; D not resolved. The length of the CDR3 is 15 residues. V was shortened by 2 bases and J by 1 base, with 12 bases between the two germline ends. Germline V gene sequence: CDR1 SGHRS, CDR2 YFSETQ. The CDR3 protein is CASSFNGGSNTEAFF. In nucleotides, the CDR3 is TGCGCCAGCAGCTTTAATGGTGGCTCGAACACTGAAGCTTTCTTT.

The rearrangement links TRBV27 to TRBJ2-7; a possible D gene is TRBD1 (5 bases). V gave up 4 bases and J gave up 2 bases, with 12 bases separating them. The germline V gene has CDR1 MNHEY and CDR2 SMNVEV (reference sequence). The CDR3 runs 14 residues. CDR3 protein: CASSYQGTPYEQYF. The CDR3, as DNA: TGTGCCAGCAGTTATCAGGGAACTCCCTACGAGCAGTACTTC.